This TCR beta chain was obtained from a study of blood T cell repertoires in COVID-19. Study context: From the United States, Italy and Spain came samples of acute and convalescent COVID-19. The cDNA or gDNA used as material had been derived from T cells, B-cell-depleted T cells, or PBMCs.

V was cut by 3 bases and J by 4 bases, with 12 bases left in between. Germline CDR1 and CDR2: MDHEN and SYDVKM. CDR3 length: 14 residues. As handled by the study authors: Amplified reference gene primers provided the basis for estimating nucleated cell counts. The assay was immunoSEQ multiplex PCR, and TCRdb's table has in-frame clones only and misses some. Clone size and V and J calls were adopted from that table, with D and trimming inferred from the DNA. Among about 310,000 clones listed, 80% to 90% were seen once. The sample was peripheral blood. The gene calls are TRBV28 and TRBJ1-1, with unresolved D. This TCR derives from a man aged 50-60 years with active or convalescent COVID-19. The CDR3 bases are TGTGCCAGCAGTTTGGGTAGACACCTCACTGAAGCTTTCTTT. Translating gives CASSLGRHLTEAFF. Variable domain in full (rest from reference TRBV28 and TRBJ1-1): DVKVTQSSRYLVKRTGEKVFLECVQDMDHENMFWYRQDPGLGLRLIYFSYDVKMKEKGDIPEGYSVSREKKERFSLILESASTNQTSMYLCASSLGRHLTEAFFGQGTRLTVV.